This T cell receptor beta chain came from a study of OX40 agonist ivuxolimab in advanced cancers. Germline V CDR1 and CDR2: SEHNR, FQNEAQ (reference sequence). The CDR3 extends over 14 amino acids. The J segment lost 8 bases and the V segment lost 4 bases, leaving 9 bases of the junction unmatched. The method was immunoSEQ multiplex PCR; TCRdb's version includes in-frame clones alone and lacks a portion of them. The data show 69,000 or so clones, 75% to 90% seen once. This sequence was found in an adult with an advanced solid tumor such as melanoma, head and neck, liver or kidney cancer. V is TRBV7-9 and J is TRBJ1-2, with TRBD1 matching 8 bases. The source was CD4+ or CD8+ T cells sorted from blood, collected in a trial of the OX40 agonist ivuxolimab. The CDR3 region has the DNA TGTGCCAGCAGCTGGTCGACAGGGGCGGAAGGCTACACCTTC. Protein: CASSWSTGAEGYTF.